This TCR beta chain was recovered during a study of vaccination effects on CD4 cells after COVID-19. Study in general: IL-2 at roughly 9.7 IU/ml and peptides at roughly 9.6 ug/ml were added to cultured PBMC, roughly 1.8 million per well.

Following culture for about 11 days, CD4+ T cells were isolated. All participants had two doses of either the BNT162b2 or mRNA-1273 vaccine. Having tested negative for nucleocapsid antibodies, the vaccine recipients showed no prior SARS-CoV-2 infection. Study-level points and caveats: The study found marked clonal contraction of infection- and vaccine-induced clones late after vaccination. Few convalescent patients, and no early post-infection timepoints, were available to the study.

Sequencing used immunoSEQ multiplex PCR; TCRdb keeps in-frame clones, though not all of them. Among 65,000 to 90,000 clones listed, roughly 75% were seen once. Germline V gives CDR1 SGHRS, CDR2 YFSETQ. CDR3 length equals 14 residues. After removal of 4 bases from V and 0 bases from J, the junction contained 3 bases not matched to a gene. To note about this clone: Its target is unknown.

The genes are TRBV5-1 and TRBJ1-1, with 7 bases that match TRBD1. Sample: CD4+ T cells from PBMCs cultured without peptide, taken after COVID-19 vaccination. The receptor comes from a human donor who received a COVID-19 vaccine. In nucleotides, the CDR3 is TGCGCCAGCAGCCAGGGGACAGTGAACACTGAAGCTTTCTTT. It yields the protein CASSQGTVNTEAFF.